Below are 14 T cell receptor beta chains sequenced from a single sample in a study of cytomegalovirus exposure and HLA in healthy donors. A multiplex PCR was run with 60 Vbeta primers and 13 Jbeta primers. Sequenced by immunoSEQ multiplex PCR; TCRdb stores in-frame clones only, minus some. The sample carries about 100,000 clones, around 79% recorded once. The material sequenced was PBMCs. The source of these receptors is a woman in her thirties or forties in good health and CMV-seronegative.

This rearrangement joins TRBV4-2 to TRBJ2-3; no definite D call. Germline CDR1 LGHNA, CDR2 YNFKEQ. V shed 0 bases and J shed 1 base, with 8 bases lying between them. This CDR3 has 15 residues. CDR3 nucleotide sequence: TGTGCCAGCAGCCAAGAAGGAAGCGGCACAGATACGCAGTATTTT. Translated, it gives CASSQEGSGTDTQYF.

The sample holds a few counts of this clone. The CDR3 is CASSGRGRNGEKLFF. CDR3 DNA sequence: TGTGCCAGCAGCGGCCGGGGGAGGAATGGTGAAAAACTGTTTTTT. The J gene is TRBJ1-4, the V gene TRBV7-9; maybe TRBD1 (5 bases). CDR3 length: 15 residues. Germline CDR1 reads SEHNR; CDR2 reads FQNEAQ (reference sequence). V was shortened by 5 bases and J by 7 bases, with 17 bases between the two germline ends.

The chain joins TRBV19 to TRBJ2-5, with D possibly being TRBD2 (6 bases). This CDR3 is 16 amino acids long. V lost 5 bases to trimming and J lost 1 base, with 17 bases between them. CDR1 LNHDA and CDR2 SQIVND come from the germline V gene (reference sequence). The CDR3 loop reads CASSPGVTRIQETQYF. Written as DNA, the CDR3 is TGTGCCAGTAGTCCGGGGGTGACGAGAATCCAAGAGACCCAGTACTTC. The variable domain in full, completed from reference TRBV19 and TRBJ2-5, reads DGGITQSPKYLFRKEGQNVTLSCEQNLNHDAMYWYRQDPGQGLRLIYYSQIVNDFQKGDIAEGYSVSREKKESFPLTVTSAQKNPTAFYLCASSPGVTRIQETQYFGPGTRLLVL.

DNA of the CDR3: TGTGCCAGCAGTTCCGCCGGGACTGATTCCTACGAGCAGTACTTC. Amino acid sequence: CASSSAGTDSYEQYF. The rearrangement joins TRBV28 to TRBJ2-7; a possible D gene is TRBD2 (6 bases). This CDR3 spans 15 amino acids. CDR1 and CDR2 from the germline V gene are MDHEN and SYDVKM. The ends were cut back, 4 bases at V and 1 base at J, with 14 bases in the middle.

CDR3 sequence reads: CASSLPGNQETQYF. CDR3 nucleotides: TGTGCCAGCTCACTCCCCGGGAATCAAGAGACCCAGTACTTC. The V call is TRBV18, the J call TRBJ2-5, with a tentative D call TRBD2 (5 bases). CDR3 size: 14 residues. The germline V gene has CDR1 KGHSH and CDR2 LQKENI. V lost 4 bases and J lost 2, with 11 bases in between.

V is TRBV10-2 and J is TRBJ1-2; D is perhaps TRBD1 (5 bases). The germline V gene has CDR1 WSHSY and CDR2 SAAADI. Trimming pared 6 bases from V and 3 bases from J, leaving 8 bases between. This CDR3 has 12 residues. In nucleotides, the CDR3 is TGCGCCAGCAGGCAGGGTGACTATGGCTACACCTTC. Its translation is CASRQGDYGYTF.

This chain joins TRBV11-2 and TRBJ2-7; 7 nucleotides agree with TRBD1. After removal of 4 bases from V and 3 bases from J, the junction contained 3 bases not matched to a gene. Germline lookup yields CDR1 SGHAT and CDR2 FQNNGV. The CDR3 sequence is 13 residues long. This CDR3 is CASSYSGGYEQYF. The CDR3, as DNA: TGTGCCAGCAGCTACTCAGGGGGCTACGAGCAGTACTTC. Looking up the rest from reference TRBV11-2 and TRBJ2-7 gives the full variable domain: EAGVAQSPRYKIIEKRQSVAFWCNPISGHATLYWYQQILGQGPKLLIQFQNNGVVDDSQLPKDRFSAERLKGVDSTLKIQPAKLEDSAVYLCASSYSGGYEQYFGPGTRLTVT.

This chain connects TRBV29-1 to TRBJ2-4; D is possibly TRBD2 (6 bases). V lost 7 bases, J lost 5 bases, and 12 bases lay in between. The CDR3 consists of 12 residues. Germline values: CDR1 SQVTM, CDR2 ANQGSEA. The CDR3 spells CSAIASENIQYF. CDR3 DNA: TGCAGCGCGATAGCTAGCGAAAACATTCAGTACTTC.

This clone was seen a few times. The gene calls are TRBV2 and TRBJ1-3; 10 nucleotides agree with TRBD1. With 3 bases clipped from V and 7 bases from J, the junction kept 6 bases outside the gene matches. CDR3 size: 15 residues. Germline V gene sequence: CDR1 SNHLY, CDR2 FYNNEI. The CDR3 loop reads CASSDYDRGLNTIYF. The CDR3 DNA sequence: TGTGCCAGCAGTGATTATGACAGGGGGCTTAACACCATATATTTT. The full variable domain, rest sourced from reference TRBV2 and TRBJ1-3, is EPEVTQTPSHQVTQMGQEVILRCVPISNHLYFYWYRQILGQKVEFLVSFYNNEISEKSEIFDDQFSVERPDGSNFTLKIRSTKLEDSAMYFCASSDYDRGLNTIYFGEGSWLTVV.

The V call is TRBV11-2, the J call TRBJ2-7, with 9 bases matching TRBD2. The CDR3 length is 15 residues. The germline CDR1 and CDR2 sequences are SGHAT and FQNNGV. With V trimmed by 1 base and J by 7 bases, 8 bases remained unmatched. The CDR3 loop reads CASSLVRGRVGEQYF. CDR3 nucleotide sequence: TGTGCCAGCAGCTTAGTGCGCGGGAGGGTTGGTGAGCAGTACTTC.

The rearrangement uses TRBV9 and TRBJ2-2; D may be TRBD1 (6 bases). The CDR3 spans 15 residues. Germline assignment: CDR1 SGDLS and CDR2 YYNGEE. The V end lost 4 bases, the J end lost 5 bases, and 15 bases lay between the germline ends. In DNA form, the CDR3 reads TGTGCCAGCAGCCAAAACAGGGCTGGAACCGGGGAGCTGTTTTTT. Translation gives CASSQNRAGTGELFF. The full variable domain, with the rest looked up from reference TRBV9 and TRBJ2-2, is DSGVTQTPKHLITATGQRVTLRCSPRSGDLSVYWYQQSLDQGLQFLIQYYNGEERAKGNILERFSAQQFPDLHSELNLSSLELGDSALYFCASSQNRAGTGELFFGEGSRLTVL.

This rearrangement joins TRBV19 to TRBJ2-3; 8 nucleotides align to TRBD2. V lost 5 bases and J lost 6; bases outside the gene matches: 7. Germline V gives CDR1 LNHDA, CDR2 SQIVND (reference sequence). The CDR3 consists of 14 residues. The DNA for the CDR3 is TGTGCCAGTAGTTCGAGCGGGGGTACTGATACGCAGTATTTT. Its translation is CASSSSGGTDTQYF.

This clone was detected a few times. The J gene is TRBJ1-2, the V gene TRBV7-9; D perhaps matches TRBD1 (5 bases). The V and J ends lost 2 bases and 6 bases respectively, with 19 bases between them. CDR1 and CDR2 from the germline V gene are SEHNR and FQNEAQ (reference sequence). This CDR3 spans 16 amino acids. The CDR3 DNA is TGTGCCAGCAGCTTATCATCAGCAGGGTGGTTAGATGGCTACACCTTC. Amino acids: CASSLSSAGWLDGYTF.

This chain links TRBV5-4 with TRBJ1-2; 9 positions agree with TRBD1. V was clipped by 5 bases and J by 1 base; unmatched bases: 6. Germline CDR1 and CDR2: SGHNT and YYREEE (reference sequence). The CDR3 has 15 residues. The CDR3 nucleotides read TGTGCCAGCAGACGCCGGGACAGGGATAACTATGGCTACACCTTC. Translation gives CASRRRDRDNYGYTF.